This T cell receptor (beta chain) came from a study of blood T cell repertoires in COVID-19. Across the study: Sites in the United States, Italy and Spain provided acute and convalescent COVID-19 samples. Sources were T cells, B-cell-depleted T cells, or PBMCs; the material itself was cDNA or gDNA.

Profiled with immunoSEQ multiplex PCR; TCRdb holds only in-frame clones, not every one. This sample has approximately 210,000 clones, with more than 75% found just once. In its sample, this clone was seen a few times. Germline loops: CDR1 SGHDT, CDR2 YYEEEE. The CDR3 contains 12 residues. The V and J ends lost 4 bases and 4 bases respectively, with 8 bases between them. Sequenced material: PBMCs or T cells enriched from blood (not recorded which). This receptor was taken from a young man with acute COVID-19. The chain is built from TRBV5-6 and TRBJ2-5; D remains unclear. The CDR3 nucleotides read TGTGCCAGCAGCACCCCCGGAGAGACCCAGTACTTC. It translates to CASSTPGETQYF.